Presented here are 18 T cell receptor beta chains from one specimen sequenced in a study of regulatory T cells in long-lasting Graves disease. iRepertoire HTBI primers and Arm-PCR of CDR3 regions built TCR beta libraries. TCRdb ran MiXCR on the multiplex PCR reads and lists one entry per CDR3 protein. The repertoire holds under 800,000 distinct CDR3 sequences, with roughly 15% as singletons. Time point reported: newly diagnosed GD, antithyroid drugs for less than 3 months. After RNA was extracted from PBMCs, the TCR library was made from it. This sample also belongs to another study, concerning T cells in Graves' hyperthyroidism and ophthalmopathy.

Specimen: peripheral blood mononuclear cells (PBMCs), collected at new diagnosis, from a patient treated with antithyroid drugs. The receptors were sampled from a woman between 25 and 40 years old with Graves disease.

This clonotype was found many times. V is TRBV3-1 and J is TRBJ2-5; 8 nucleotides match TRBD2. V was clipped by 4 bases and J by 3 bases; unmatched bases: 1. The CDR3 runs 13 residues. Germline CDR1 and CDR2: LGHDT and YNNKEL (reference sequence). The CDR3 nucleotides read TGTGCCAGCAGCCTGCGGGAGGAAGAGACCCAGTACTTC. Translated: CASSLREEETQYF.

In its sample, this clonotype was seen a few times. A read error may produce the germline difference seen at one junction end. The chain's CDR3 is CASNLGGGLDSYEQYF. CDR3 DNA sequence: TGTGCCAGCAACTTAGGGGGAGGACTAGACTCCTACGAGCAGTACTTC. The J gene is TRBJ2-7, the V gene TRBV11-2, with D possibly TRBD2 on 7 matching bases. Per germline, CDR1 SGHAT and CDR2 FQNNGV. This CDR3 region has 16 residues.

The V gene is TRBV19, the J gene TRBJ1-1, with D hard to call. Trimming removed 3 bases from V and 0 bases from J, with 11 bases in between. CDR3 length: 15 residues. Germline loops: CDR1 LNHDA, CDR2 SQIVND (reference sequence). This CDR3 reads CASSIGSRMNTEAFF. For the CDR3, the DNA is TGTGCCAGTAGTATCGGAAGCCGAATGAACACTGAAGCTTTCTTT.

A few counts support this clonotype. The chain carries TRBV3-1 and TRBJ1-3; D gene unclear. Germline lookup yields CDR1 LGHDT and CDR2 YNNKEL (reference sequence). Trimming removed 1 base at V and 0 bases at J, with 7 bases between. The CDR3 runs 15 residues. CDR3 sequence reads: CASSQVAGSGNTIYF. DNA of the CDR3: TGTGCCAGCAGCCAAGTCGCGGGCTCTGGAAACACCATATATTTT. The variable domain in full, completed from reference TRBV3-1 and TRBJ1-3, reads DTAVSQTPKYLVTQMGNDKSIKCEQNLGHDTMYWYKQDSKKFLKIMFSYNNKELIINETVPNRFSPKSPDKAHLNLHINSLELGDSAVYFCASSQVAGSGNTIYFGEGSWLTVV.

This clonotype was counted many times. The chain carries TRBV11-2 and TRBJ1-5; D is perhaps TRBD1 (5 bases). Germline CDR1 is SGHAT and CDR2 is FQNNGV. Trimming left V 3 bases short and J 4 bases short, with 10 bases between. The CDR3 runs to 14 residues. The CDR3 DNA reads TGTGCCAGCAGCTTCCCGGGGGGTAATCAGCCCCAGCATTTT. Protein product: CASSFPGGNQPQHF.

This clonotype appeared a few times. This chain links TRBV29-1 with TRBJ2-3, with D perhaps TRBD2 (6 bases). Germline loops: CDR1 SQVTM, CDR2 ANQGSEA. V dropped 6 bases and J dropped 0 bases, with 10 bases sitting between them. The CDR3 length is 13 residues. The CDR3, as DNA: TGCAGCGTCTGGGGGGATAGCACAGATACGCAGTATTTT. Its translation: CSVWGDSTDTQYF.

This clonotype was picked up many times. The chain recombines TRBV2 with TRBJ1-3, with 7 bases that match TRBD1. Per germline, CDR1 SNHLY and CDR2 FYNNEI. CDR3 length equals 14 residues. The V segment lost 6 bases and the J segment 0 bases; nucleotides outside the gene matches: 2. Here the CDR3 reads CASRGQYSGNTIYF. In DNA form, the CDR3 reads TGTGCCAGCAGGGGACAGTACTCTGGAAACACCATATATTTT. Full variable domain (outside the CDR3, taken from reference TRBV2 and TRBJ1-3): EPEVTQTPSHQVTQMGQEVILRCVPISNHLYFYWYRQILGQKVEFLVSFYNNEISEKSEIFDDQFSVERPDGSNFTLKIRSTKLEDSAMYFCASRGQYSGNTIYFGEGSWLTVV.

The rearrangement uses TRBV14 and TRBJ2-2; 9 bases are shared with TRBD2. The V gene's germline CDR1 is SGHDN and CDR2 FVKESK. This CDR3 spans 14 amino acids. With V trimmed by 4 bases and J by 6 bases, 3 bases remained unmatched. CDR3 region: CASSPRLAAGELFF. Written as DNA, the CDR3 is TGTGCCAGCAGCCCTCGACTAGCGGCCGGGGAGCTGTTTTTT.

This clonotype appeared a few times. CDR3 bases: TGTGCCAGTAATACGGGACAGGAGAACACCGGGGAGCTGTTTTTT. The encoded protein is CASNTGQENTGELFF. The J gene is TRBJ2-2, the V gene TRBV19, with 8 bases fitting TRBD1. Germline assignment: CDR1 LNHDA and CDR2 SQIVND (reference sequence). The CDR3 length is 15 residues. V lost 7 bases, J lost 1 base, and 5 bases stayed unmatched. The full variable domain, completed using reference TRBV19 and TRBJ2-2, is DGGITQSPKYLFRKEGQNVTLSCEQNLNHDAMYWYRQDPGQGLRLIYYSQIVNDFQKGDIAEGYSVSREKKESFPLTVTSAQKNPTAFYLCASNTGQENTGELFFGEGSRLTVL.

Note on this clonotype: A read error is possible here, since a much larger clone lies one base away. The chain recombines TRBV7-2 with TRBJ2-7, with 14 bases matching TRBD2. Trimming at V came to 10 bases and at J to 2 bases, leaving 4 bases not matched to a gene. This CDR3 comprises 14 residues. Germline CDR1 and CDR2: SGHTA and FQGNSA. CDR3 residues: CANRLAGGPYEQYF. In DNA, the CDR3 is TGTGCCAACAGACTAGCGGGAGGGCCCTACGAGCAGTACTTC.

In this sample, this clonotype turned up a few times. The V gene is TRBV9, the J gene TRBJ2-3; D not resolved. Trimming removed 0 bases from V and 2 bases from J, with 7 bases in between. Per the germline V gene, CDR1 is SGDLS and CDR2 is YYNGEE. The length of the CDR3 is 14 residues. DNA of the CDR3: TGTGCCAGCAGCGTAGCTCGCGTCACAGATACGCAGTATTTT. Amino acid sequence: CASSVARVTDTQYF.

The genes are TRBV19 and TRBJ1-3; no firm D call. V was pared by 3 bases and J by 0 bases, with 6 bases between. CDR1 and CDR2 (germline): LNHDA, SQIVND (reference sequence). This CDR3 is 14 amino acids long. DNA of the CDR3: TGTGCCAGTAGTATCCCTATCTCTGGAAACACCATATATTTT. Amino acid sequence: CASSIPISGNTIYF.

This clonotype was seen a few times. V and J are TRBV20-1 and TRBJ1-4, with D hard to call. Looked up from germline, CDR1 is DFQATT and CDR2 is SNEGSKA (reference sequence). V was shortened by 3 bases and J by 8 bases, with 16 bases between the two germline ends. CDR3 length: 14 amino acids. The CDR3: CSASLVEGGEKLFF. CDR3 sequence (DNA): TGCAGTGCTAGTTTAGTAGAGGGCGGCGAAAAACTGTTTTTT.

This clonotype appeared a few times. V and J are TRBV19 and TRBJ2-7; TRBD2 might be the D (5 bases). The CDR3 consists of 13 residues. The V gene lost 10 bases and the J gene lost 7 bases, with 20 bases spanning the gap. The germline gives CDR1 LNHDA, CDR2 SQIVND (reference sequence). CDR3 coding DNA: TGTGCCACCCGGGATTTGAGGGCGGGTGAGCAGTACTTC. This codes for CATRDLRAGEQYF.

The J gene is TRBJ2-1, the V gene TRBV5-1; no reliable D call. V lost 3 bases and J 7 bases, leaving 11 bases between the germline ends. The CDR3 spans 13 residues. The germline V gene has CDR1 SGHRS and CDR2 YFSETQ. In DNA form, the CDR3 reads TGCGCCAGCAGCTCTACTAAGAGAAATGAGCAGTTCTTC. Amino acids: CASSSTKRNEQFF.

The rearrangement joins TRBV10-3 to TRBJ2-1, with D unclear. The V and J ends lost 3 bases and 7 bases respectively, with 13 bases between them. CDR3 length: 14 residues. Germline V gene data show CDR1 as ENHRY and CDR2 as SYGVKD. The DNA for the CDR3 is TGTGCCATCAGTGACGGGTCCTTCCCGAATGAGCAGTTCTTC. This sequence encodes CAISDGSFPNEQFF.

This clonotype was picked up a small number of times. V gene TRBV5-1 combines with J gene TRBJ1-2; D is undetermined. In germline, CDR1 is SGHRS, CDR2 YFSETQ. This CDR3 has 15 amino acids. Trimming stripped 0 bases from V and 1 base from J, with 10 bases between. The CDR3 DNA is TGCGCCAGCAGCTTGGGTTATGTGGATAACTATGGCTACACCTTC. This sequence encodes CASSLGYVDNYGYTF.

The V gene is TRBV29-1, the J gene TRBJ1-4; D uncertain. Germline V gives CDR1 SQVTM, CDR2 ANQGSEA. This CDR3 spans 14 amino acids. V was pared by 3 bases and J by 8 bases, with 16 bases between. The CDR3 here is CSVDLLGSSEKLFF. The CDR3 DNA follows: TGCAGCGTTGATCTTTTAGGGAGCTCAGAAAAACTGTTTTTT. Full variable domain (rest looked up from reference TRBV29-1 and TRBJ1-4): SAVISQKPSRDICQRGTSLTIQCQVDSQVTMMFWYRQQPGQSLTLIATANQGSEATYESGFVIDKFPISRPNLTFSTLTVSNMSPEDSSIYLCSVDLLGSSEKLFFGSGTQLSVL.